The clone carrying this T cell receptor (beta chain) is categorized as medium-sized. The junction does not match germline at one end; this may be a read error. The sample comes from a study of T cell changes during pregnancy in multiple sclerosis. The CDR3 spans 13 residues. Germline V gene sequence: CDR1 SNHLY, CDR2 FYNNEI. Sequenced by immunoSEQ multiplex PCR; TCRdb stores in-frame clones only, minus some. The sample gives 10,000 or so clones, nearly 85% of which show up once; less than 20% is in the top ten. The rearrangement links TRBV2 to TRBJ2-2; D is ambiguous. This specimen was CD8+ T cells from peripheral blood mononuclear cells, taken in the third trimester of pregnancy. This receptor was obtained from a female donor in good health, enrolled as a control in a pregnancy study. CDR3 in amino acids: CASGEGRTGELFF. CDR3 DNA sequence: TGTGCCAGCGGTGAAGGGCGGACCGGGGAGCTGTTTTTT. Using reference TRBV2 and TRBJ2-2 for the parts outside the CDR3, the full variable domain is EPEVTQTPSHQVTQMGQEVILRCVPISNHLYFYWYRQILGQKVEFLVSFYNNEISEKSEIFDDQFSVERPDGSNFTLKIRSTKLEDSAMYFCASGEGRTGELFFGEGSRLTVL.